This T cell receptor (beta chain) was found in a study of T cells in Graves' hyperthyroidism and ophthalmopathy. Study-wide findings and caveats: Separating ophthalmopathy from stable hyperthyroidism was achieved by a 13 V-J model.

Ophthalmopathy cases scored 3 or more on the Clinical Activity Score and 4 or more on NOSPECS grade, with duration below 3 months. Diagnosing involved the use of clinical symptoms, serum thyroxine and TRAb, thyroid ultrasound and orbital computed tomography. Fresh peripheral blood, around 10 ml, yielded the PBMCs. TCR beta CDR3 regions were amplified from RNA transcripts. An initial round of RT-PCR targeting the TCR CDR3 relied on the HTBI primer set. MiXCR was run by TCRdb on the multiplex PCR reads, yielding one entry per CDR3 protein. The repertoire holds hundreds of thousands of distinct CDR3 sequences, with roughly 13% as singletons. The length of the CDR3 is 11 residues. The germline V gene encodes CDR1 SEHNR and CDR2 FQNEAQ (reference sequence). This clonotype was counted once. Antigen unknown. Its ends do not fully match the called genes, so a read error is possible.

The sequence was obtained from a woman in her thirties or forties with Graves' ophthalmopathy. The sequencing input was blood. V gene TRBV7-9 combines with J gene TRBJ2-2; no firm D call. The CDR3 here is CTSSHKGELFF. CDR3 DNA sequence: TGTACCAGCAGCCACAAGGGGGAGCTGTTTTTT. The whole variable domain, filled in from reference TRBV7-9 and TRBJ2-2, reads DTGVSQNPRHKITKRGQNVTFRCDPISEHNRLYWYRQTLGQGPEFLTYFQNEAQLEKSRLLSDRFSAERPKGSFSTLEIQRTEQGDSAMYLCTSSHKGELFFGEGSRLTVL.